Below are 6 T cell receptor beta chains sequenced from a single sample in a study of T-cell memory formation after mild COVID-19. TCRdb independently ran MiXCR on the 5' RACE reads; one entry per CDR3 protein. The sample consists of about 470,000 distinct CDR3 sequences, about 23% of them appearing once. Sequenced material: PBMCs or a T cell subset sorted from them (not recorded which). These receptor sequences come from an adult woman who had mild COVID-19 (a few samples of this study predate the infection). Cell type and time point are not known.

This clonotype has a handful of counts. The rearrangement links TRBV11-3 to TRBJ2-2; 7 bases align to TRBD2. The trim removed 2 bases at V and 8 bases at J, leaving 5 bases unmatched. The germline CDR1 and CDR2 sequences are SGHNT and YENEEA. This CDR3 has 14 residues. The CDR3: CASSLKSSGGELFF. The CDR3 bases are TGTGCCAGCAGCTTAAAGTCTAGCGGAGGGGAGCTGTTTTTT.

This clonotype was counted between two and nine times. The gene calls are TRBV29-1 and TRBJ2-1, with 12 bases identical to TRBD2. The V gene's germline CDR1 is SQVTM and CDR2 ANQGSEA. This CDR3 is built from 16 residues. V was clipped by 7 bases and J by 10 bases; unmatched bases: 17. The CDR3 coding sequence is TGCAGCGCCCCGTCCCCCCTAGCGGGAGGGCCCACCGAGCAGTTCTTC. Its protein product is CSAPSPLAGGPTEQFF.

This clonotype was recorded a few times. The V gene is TRBV10-3, the J gene TRBJ2-2; 10 bases align to TRBD1. J gave up 3 bases and V 8 bases, and 3 bases lay outside the gene matches. The CDR3 covers 14 residues. Germline assignment: CDR1 ENHRY and CDR2 SYGVKD. This chain's CDR3 is CAISGTGDTGELFF. CDR3 nucleotide sequence: TGTGCCATCTCCGGGACAGGGGACACCGGGGAGCTGTTTTTT.

There are a few counts of this clonotype. CDR3 DNA: TGTGCCAGCAGTTCCCAGCCCGCTAGGGCCACCGGGGAGCTGTTTTTT. The encoded protein is CASSSQPARATGELFF. The rearrangement uses TRBV7-6 and TRBJ2-2; no firm D call. CDR3 length: 16 amino acids. CDR1 and CDR2 from the germline V gene are SGHVS and FNYEAQ. V was shortened by 6 bases and J by 4 bases, with 18 bases between the two germline ends.

This clonotype was seen a few times. The chain carries TRBV25-1 and TRBJ1-2; D unclear. The V end lost 8 bases, the J end lost 0 bases, and 7 bases lay between the germline ends. The CDR3 is 12 amino acids. Germline V gives CDR1 MGHDK, CDR2 SYGVNS. CDR3 in DNA: TGTGCCAGCGGGAATGCTAACTATGGCTACACCTTC. Translation gives CASGNANYGYTF.

This clonotype appeared a few times. The rearrangement joins TRBV12-3 or TRBV12-4 to TRBJ1-3, with TRBD1 matching 8 bases. Trimming took 6 bases from V and 4 from J; bases not matched to a gene: 5. The CDR3 is made up of 14 amino acids. The CDR3 protein is CASSRTGQGNTIYF. The DNA for the CDR3 is TGTGCCAGCAGCCGGACAGGGCAAGGAAACACCATATATTTT.